Listed below are T cell receptor beta chains from one sample, sequenced in a study of identical twins. TCRdb called the 5' RACE reads again in MiXCR, with one record for every CDR3 protein. This sample has about 570,000 distinct CDR3 sequences, with just under 10% found just once. This sample also appeared in a second study, on yellow fever vaccine responses in identical twins.

Input material: PBMCs. Receptors originate from a young woman in good health. Each CDR3 is given with its conserved first and last residue. The order of the fields is V gene, J gene, clone size, D gene, CDR3 DNA, CDR3 protein. D genes are given only for firm matches. Not every row has a clone size; where given, it reads once, few, many or a size class.

V gene: TRBV7-9; J gene: TRBJ2-7; clone size: NA; D gene: TRBD2; CDR3 DNA: TGTGCCAGCAGCTTAGAAATCGGGGGGGCAAGGAATGAGCAGTACTTC; CDR3 protein: CASSLEIGGARNEQYF
V gene: TRBV20-1; J gene: TRBJ2-7; clone size: NA; D gene: NA; CDR3 DNA: TGCAGTGCTAGAGATCCTTCGGGACCAACCTACTACGAGCAGTACTTC; CDR3 protein: CSARDPSGPTYYEQYF
V gene: TRBV28; J gene: TRBJ2-5; clone size: many; D gene: TRBD1; CDR3 DNA: TGTGCCAGCAGCAGGCCGGGACAGGGGTTAGAGACCCAGTACTTC; CDR3 protein: CASSRPGQGLETQYF
V gene: TRBV19; J gene: TRBJ1-1; clone size: few; D gene: NA; CDR3 DNA: TGTGCCAGTAGTGATTCAGGGTACGGCACTGAAGCTTTCTTT; CDR3 protein: CASSDSGYGTEAFF
V gene: TRBV24-1; J gene: TRBJ2-3; clone size: many; D gene: TRBD2; CDR3 DNA: TGTGCCACCAGTGATCTGACGGGGGGAACCACAGATACGCAGTATTTT; CDR3 protein: CATSDLTGGTTDTQYF
V gene: TRBV7-9; J gene: TRBJ1-5; clone size: many; D gene: TRBD1; CDR3 DNA: TGTGCCAGCAGCTGGGACAGGGGGCCCGGTCAGCCCCAGCATTTT; CDR3 protein: CASSWDRGPGQPQHF
V gene: TRBV28; J gene: TRBJ2-3; clone size: NA; D gene: NA; CDR3 DNA: TGTGCCAGCAGTTCTCTCCTAGGGGATACGCAGTATTTT; CDR3 protein: CASSSLLGDTQYF
V gene: TRBV12-3/TRBV12-4; J gene: TRBJ2-1; clone size: many; D gene: TRBD2; CDR3 DNA: TGTGCCAGCAGTTTCCAGACCGGGACTAGCCCGTTCTTC; CDR3 protein: CASSFQTGTSPFF
V gene: TRBV7-9; J gene: TRBJ2-7; clone size: many; D gene: NA; CDR3 DNA: TGTGCCAGCAGCCGAGGATGGGGCGGGATCTACGAGCAGTACTTC; CDR3 protein: CASSRGWGGIYEQYF
V gene: TRBV7-2; J gene: TRBJ2-1; clone size: few; D gene: NA; CDR3 DNA: TGTGCCAGCCGCCAGCCGGGAGCCAATGAGCAGTTCTTC; CDR3 protein: CASRQPGANEQFF
V gene: TRBV7-6; J gene: TRBJ2-5; clone size: NA; D gene: TRBD1; CDR3 DNA: TGTGCCAGCAGTTCCCAACAGGGGGTAGAACGTTGGGAGACCCAGTACTTC; CDR3 protein: CASSSQQGVERWETQYF
V gene: TRBV18; J gene: TRBJ2-3; clone size: few; D gene: NA; CDR3 DNA: TGTGCCAGCTCACCACTTAGGGCCCCAGATACGCAGTATTTT; CDR3 protein: CASSPLRAPDTQYF
V gene: TRBV12-3/TRBV12-4; J gene: TRBJ2-3; clone size: NA; D gene: TRBD1; CDR3 DNA: TGTGCCAGCAGTTTAAGGGGGACAGGTGGCACAGATACGCAGTATTTT; CDR3 protein: CASSLRGTGGTDTQYF
V gene: TRBV6-5; J gene: TRBJ2-3; clone size: few; D gene: TRBD2; CDR3 DNA: TGTGCCAGCAGTTACGGCGGGAGTAGCACAGATACGCAGTATTTT; CDR3 protein: CASSYGGSSTDTQYF
V gene: TRBV7-2; J gene: TRBJ2-1; clone size: few; D gene: NA; CDR3 DNA: TGTGCCAGCAGCTTAGGGGTAGCTATAAATGAGCAGTTCTTC; CDR3 protein: CASSLGVAINEQFF
V gene: TRBV11-2; J gene: TRBJ2-2; clone size: many; D gene: NA; CDR3 DNA: TGTGCCACCGGGGCGAACACCGGGGAGCTGTTTTTT; CDR3 protein: CATGANTGELFF
V gene: TRBV5-1; J gene: TRBJ2-7; clone size: NA; D gene: TRBD1; CDR3 DNA: TGCGCCAGCAGCCCGATACCGGGACAGGACTACGAGCAGTACTTC; CDR3 protein: CASSPIPGQDYEQYF
V gene: TRBV20-1; J gene: TRBJ2-7; clone size: NA; D gene: NA; CDR3 DNA: TGCAGTGGACAGTACAACTACGAGCAGTACTTC; CDR3 protein: CSGQYNYEQYF